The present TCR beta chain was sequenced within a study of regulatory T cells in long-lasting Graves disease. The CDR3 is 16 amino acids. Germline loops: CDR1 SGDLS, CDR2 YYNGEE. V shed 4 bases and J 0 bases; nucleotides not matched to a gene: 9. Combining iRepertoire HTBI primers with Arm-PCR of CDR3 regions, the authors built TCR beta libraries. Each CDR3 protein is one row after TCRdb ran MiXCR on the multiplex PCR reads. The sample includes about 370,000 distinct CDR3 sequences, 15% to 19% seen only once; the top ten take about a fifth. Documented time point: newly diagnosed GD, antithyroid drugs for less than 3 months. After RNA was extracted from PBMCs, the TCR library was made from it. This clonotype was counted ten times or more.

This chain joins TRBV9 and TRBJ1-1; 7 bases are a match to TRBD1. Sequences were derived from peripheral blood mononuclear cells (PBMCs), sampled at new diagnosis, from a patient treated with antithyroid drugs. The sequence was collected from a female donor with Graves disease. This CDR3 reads CASSQMTGLMNTEAFF. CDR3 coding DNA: TGTGCCAGCAGCCAAATGACAGGGCTTATGAACACTGAAGCTTTCTTT.